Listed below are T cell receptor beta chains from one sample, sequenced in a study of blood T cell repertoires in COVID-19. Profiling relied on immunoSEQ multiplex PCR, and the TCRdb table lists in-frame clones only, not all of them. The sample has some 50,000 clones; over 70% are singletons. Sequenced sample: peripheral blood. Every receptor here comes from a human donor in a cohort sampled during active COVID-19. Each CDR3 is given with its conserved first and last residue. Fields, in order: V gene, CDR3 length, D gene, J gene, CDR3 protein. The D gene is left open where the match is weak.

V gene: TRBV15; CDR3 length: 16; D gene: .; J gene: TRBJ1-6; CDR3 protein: CATSRIQSSYNSPLHF
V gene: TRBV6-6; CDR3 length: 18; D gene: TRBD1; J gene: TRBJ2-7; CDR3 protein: CASSQSLSQGTWPYEQYF
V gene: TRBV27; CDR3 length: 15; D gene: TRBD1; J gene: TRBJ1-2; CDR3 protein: CASSLSYRGTDGYTF
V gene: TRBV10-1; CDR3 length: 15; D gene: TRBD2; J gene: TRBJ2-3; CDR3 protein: CASTAGDSPTDTQYF
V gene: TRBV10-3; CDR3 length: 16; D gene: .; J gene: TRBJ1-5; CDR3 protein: CAISESGGISNQPQHF
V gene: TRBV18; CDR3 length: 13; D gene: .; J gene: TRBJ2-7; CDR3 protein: CASSLQGGYEQYF
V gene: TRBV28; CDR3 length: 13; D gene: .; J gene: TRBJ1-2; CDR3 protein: CASSSDSLYGYTF
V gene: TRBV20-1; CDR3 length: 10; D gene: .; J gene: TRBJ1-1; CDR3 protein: CSASVERAFF
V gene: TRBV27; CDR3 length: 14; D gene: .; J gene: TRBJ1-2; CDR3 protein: CASSLAGPGYGYTF
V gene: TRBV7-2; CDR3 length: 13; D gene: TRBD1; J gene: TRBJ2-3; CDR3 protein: CASSLDRVDTQYF
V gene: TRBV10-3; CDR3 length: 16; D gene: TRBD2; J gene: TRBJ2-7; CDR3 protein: CAISDPLTSGSDEQYF
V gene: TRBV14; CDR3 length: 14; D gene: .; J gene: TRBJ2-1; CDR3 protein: CASSHDRTYNEQFF
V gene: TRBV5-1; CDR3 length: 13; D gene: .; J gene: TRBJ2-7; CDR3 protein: CASSLAGIHEQYF
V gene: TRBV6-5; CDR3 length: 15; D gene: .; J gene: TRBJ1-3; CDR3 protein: CASSYSAGSGNTIYF
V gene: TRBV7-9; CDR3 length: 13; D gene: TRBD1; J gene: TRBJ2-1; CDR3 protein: CASTPGTANEQFF
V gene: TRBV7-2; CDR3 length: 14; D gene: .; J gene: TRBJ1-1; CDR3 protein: CASSLQGLNTEAFF
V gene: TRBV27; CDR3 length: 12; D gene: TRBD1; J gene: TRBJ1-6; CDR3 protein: CASWDRNSPLHF
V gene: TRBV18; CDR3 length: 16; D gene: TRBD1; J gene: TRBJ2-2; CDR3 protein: CASSSDRGRNTGELFF
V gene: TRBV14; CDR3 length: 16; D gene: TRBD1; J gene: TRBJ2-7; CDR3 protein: CASSPQGARSSYEQYF
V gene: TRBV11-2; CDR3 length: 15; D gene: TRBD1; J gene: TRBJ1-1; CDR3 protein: CASSLATGGNTEAFF
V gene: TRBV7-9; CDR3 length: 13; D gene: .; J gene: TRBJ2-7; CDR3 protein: CASSPRETDVQYF
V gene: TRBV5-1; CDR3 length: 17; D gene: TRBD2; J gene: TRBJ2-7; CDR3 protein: CASSLAPTSGPPYEQYF
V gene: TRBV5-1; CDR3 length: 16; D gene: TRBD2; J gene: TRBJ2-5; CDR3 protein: CASSFRTSGRTETQYF
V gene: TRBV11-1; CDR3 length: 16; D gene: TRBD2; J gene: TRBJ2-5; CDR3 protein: CASSLGAGGLRETQYF
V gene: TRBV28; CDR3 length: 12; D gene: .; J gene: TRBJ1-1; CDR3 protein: CASSPRRAEAFF
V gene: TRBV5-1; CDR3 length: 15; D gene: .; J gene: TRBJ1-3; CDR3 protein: CASSMDTVSGNTIYF
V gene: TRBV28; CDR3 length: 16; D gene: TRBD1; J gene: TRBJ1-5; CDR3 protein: CASSLNRDRRNQPQHF
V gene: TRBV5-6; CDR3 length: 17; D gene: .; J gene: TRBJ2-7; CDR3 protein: CASSSTITQTGTYEQYF
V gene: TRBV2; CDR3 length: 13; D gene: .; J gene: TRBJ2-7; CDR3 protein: CASSGSDSYEQYF
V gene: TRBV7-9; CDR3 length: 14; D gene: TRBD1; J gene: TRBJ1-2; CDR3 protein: CASSLDRGAQGYTF
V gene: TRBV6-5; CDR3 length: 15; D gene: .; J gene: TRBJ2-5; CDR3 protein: CASSYSGREQETQYF
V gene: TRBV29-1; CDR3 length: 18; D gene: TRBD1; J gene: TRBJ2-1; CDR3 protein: CSVDGLKDRGLTGNEQFF
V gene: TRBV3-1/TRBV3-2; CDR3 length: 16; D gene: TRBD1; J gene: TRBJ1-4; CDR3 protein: CASSRGQGATNEKLFF
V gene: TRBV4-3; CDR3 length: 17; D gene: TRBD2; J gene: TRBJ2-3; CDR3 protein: CASSQDWTSGGPDTQYF
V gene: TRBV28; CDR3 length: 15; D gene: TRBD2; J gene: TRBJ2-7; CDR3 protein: CASSLRGLAGHEQYF
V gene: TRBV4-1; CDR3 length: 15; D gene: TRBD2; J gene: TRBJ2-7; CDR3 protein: CASSQEPLARYEQYF
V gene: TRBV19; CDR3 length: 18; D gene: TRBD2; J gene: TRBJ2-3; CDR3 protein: CASSIEGRLAGVPDTQYF
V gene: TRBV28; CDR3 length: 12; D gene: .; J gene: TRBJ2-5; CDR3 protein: CASSQGSETQYF
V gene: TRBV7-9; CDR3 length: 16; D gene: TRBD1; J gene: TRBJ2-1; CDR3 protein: CASSSPLSTGGGEQFF
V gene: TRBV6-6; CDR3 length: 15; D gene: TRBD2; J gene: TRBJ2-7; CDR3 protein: CASSPLWREVHEQYF
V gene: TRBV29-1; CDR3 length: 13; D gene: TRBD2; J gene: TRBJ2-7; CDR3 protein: CSVVGGYSYEQYF
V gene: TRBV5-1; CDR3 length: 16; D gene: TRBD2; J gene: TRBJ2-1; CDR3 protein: CASSLTLAGGANEQFF
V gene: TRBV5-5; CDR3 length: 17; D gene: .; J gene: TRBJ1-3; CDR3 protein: CASTQGVEANSGNTIYF
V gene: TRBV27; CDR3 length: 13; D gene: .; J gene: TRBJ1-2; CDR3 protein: CASRAVTNYGYTF
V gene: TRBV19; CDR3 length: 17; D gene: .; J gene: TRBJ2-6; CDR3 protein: CASIGGALDSGANVLTF
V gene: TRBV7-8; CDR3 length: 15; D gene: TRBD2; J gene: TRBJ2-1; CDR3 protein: CASSLWGGVVNEQFF
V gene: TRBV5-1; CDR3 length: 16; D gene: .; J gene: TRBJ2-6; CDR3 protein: CASSAPNFTGANVLTF
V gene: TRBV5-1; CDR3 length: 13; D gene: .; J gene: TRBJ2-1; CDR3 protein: CASSIGQTNEQFF
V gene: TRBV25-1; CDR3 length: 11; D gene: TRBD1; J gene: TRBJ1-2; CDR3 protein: CASWTGTGYTF